The subject of this entry is one T cell receptor beta chain. The data were taken from a study of PD-1 blockade in classical Hodgkin lymphoma. Assay used: immunoSEQ multiplex PCR; TCRdb lists only in-frame clones, some missing. In the table there are some 93,000 clones, around four fifths of which are singletons. Time point given: cycle 4 day 1 (C4D1), after about 6 weeks of nivolumab. No patient escaped relapse after autologous stem cell transplantation, and brentuximab vedotin exposure varied. The sample here was peripheral blood mononuclear cells (PBMCs), taken before the fourth cycle of nivolumab. The origin of this receptor is a human donor with classical Hodgkin lymphoma.

CDR3 sequence reads: CASSMTAKAFF. The CDR3 DNA sequence: TGTGCCAGTAGTATGACAGCAAAGGCTTTCTTT. This chain links TRBV19 with TRBJ1-1, with TRBD1 as a possible D gene (5 bases). Trimming cost V 3 bases and J 11 bases, with 10 bases left between them. Germline CDR1 LNHDA, CDR2 SQIVND (reference sequence). The CDR3 is 11 residues long.